The 4 T cell receptor beta chains in this list originate from one sample, sequenced in a study of cytomegalovirus exposure and HLA in healthy donors. The study ran its PCR with 60 Vbeta and 13 Jbeta primers. Repertoires were generated with immunoSEQ multiplex PCR, while TCRdb's copy carries only in-frame clones and drops some. Here the sample spans 95,000 to 150,000 clones, under 90% being singletons. The specimen was PBMCs. All receptors come from a female donor in good health and CMV-seropositive.

V is TRBV2 and J is TRBJ1-6; D uncertain. This CDR3 region has 13 residues. Germline V CDR1 and CDR2: SNHLY, FYNNEI. Trimming took off 6 bases at V and 7 bases at J, with 10 bases between the two ends. CDR3 coding DNA: TGTGCCAGCAGGGTAACGGAGAATTCACCCCTCCACTTT. Amino acid sequence: CASRVTENSPLHF.

About this clone itself: The identical CDR3 is also encoded by other nucleotide sequences in the sample. This rearrangement joins TRBV6-1 to TRBJ2-5, with 11 bases aligning to TRBD2. The CDR3 contains 14 residues. With V trimmed by 4 bases and J by 4 bases, 2 bases remained unmatched. Germline V gene lookup returns CDR1 MNHNS and CDR2 SASEGT. The CDR3 spells CASSGTSGGETQYF. The CDR3, as DNA: TGTGCCAGCAGTGGTACTAGCGGGGGAGAGACCCAGTACTTC.

The chain joins TRBV28 to TRBJ2-7, with D possibly matching TRBD2 (6 bases). Looked up from germline, CDR1 is MDHEN and CDR2 is SYDVKM. Trimming pared 4 bases from V and 0 bases from J, leaving 16 bases between. The CDR3 length is 16 residues. The CDR3 region is CASSSHGGWDSYEQYF. The DNA for the CDR3 is TGTGCCAGCAGTTCTCACGGGGGTTGGGACTCCTACGAGCAGTACTTC.

This clone was counted a single time. This chain connects TRBV29-1 to TRBJ1-1; D gene unclear. In germline, CDR1 is SQVTM, CDR2 ANQGSEA. Deletions cut 6 bases from V and 1 base from J, with 15 bases between. The CDR3 sequence is 14 residues long. The CDR3 coding sequence is TGCAGCGTGCAGACCCTCTCGGGGAACACTGAAGCTTTCTTT. Protein product: CSVQTLSGNTEAFF.